This T cell receptor (beta chain) was documented in a study of beta chain features in type 1 diabetes. Study in general: All of the samples together had 85 million to 140 million sorted cells examined. Study-wide results and caveats: Across all four CD4+ subsets, people with type 1 diabetes showed modestly shorter TCRB CDR3s.

To note about this clone: The antigen is undetermined.

Every participating donor gave one draw, a heparinised blood sample averaging about 100 mL. Trimming stripped 1 base from V and 4 bases from J, with 11 bases between. The CDR3 loop spans 14 amino acids. Germline CDR1 and CDR2: SGHTA and FQGNSA. Expressed TCRB transcripts were sequenced, since all the RNA that had been isolated was reverse transcribed. Measured with immunoSEQ multiplex PCR; TCRdb has only the in-frame clones, and not every one. The sample lists more than 250,000 clones; over 20% were seen once. Sample: naive CD4+ T cells from blood. This chain links TRBV7-2 with TRBJ2-7; maybe TRBD2 (6 bases). The origin of this receptor is a woman aged 40-49 years with type 1 diabetes. This CDR3 is CASSLGRGRYEQYF. DNA for the CDR3: TGTGCCAGCAGCTTAGGGAGGGGACGGTACGAGCAGTACTTC.